This entry lists 18 T cell receptor beta chains sequenced from one sample in a study of blood T cell repertoires in COVID-19. Generated by immunoSEQ multiplex PCR, the TCRdb table keeps only in-frame clones and is missing some. The data hold hundreds of thousands of clones, with around 90% observed a single time. What was sequenced was peripheral blood. Every receptor here comes from a man between 60 and 70 years old who had recovered from COVID-19.

The chain combines TRBV9 with TRBJ1-2, with a possible D match to TRBD1 (5 bases). The V end lost 0 bases, the J end lost 0 bases, and 9 bases lay between the germline ends. Per germline, CDR1 SGDLS and CDR2 YYNGEE. This CDR3 is 15 amino acids long. CDR3 sequence: CASSVAGTANYGYTF. The CDR3 DNA follows: TGTGCCAGCAGCGTAGCGGGGACTGCTAACTATGGCTACACCTTC.

The chain couples TRBV5-1 to TRBJ1-1, with TRBD1 identical over 10 bases. The CDR3 has 16 residues. Germline loops: CDR1 SGHRS, CDR2 YFSETQ. J was trimmed by 1 base and V by 5 bases; bases with no gene match: 8. CDR3 region: CASRTGQGTWNTEAFF. In DNA form, the CDR3 reads TGCGCCAGCAGAACGGGACAGGGGACTTGGAACACTGAAGCTTTCTTT.

The chain recombines TRBV7-7 with TRBJ2-2; D is uncertain. V lost 5 bases and J 5 bases, leaving 6 bases between the germline ends. The CDR3 spans 12 residues. Germline values: CDR1 SSHAT, CDR2 FNYEAQ (reference sequence). CDR3 region: CASSPRTGELFF. The DNA of the CDR3 is TGTGCCAGCAGCCCCCGTACCGGGGAGCTGTTTTTT.

J is TRBJ1-1 and V is TRBV10-3; D uncertain. The V gene's germline CDR1 is ENHRY and CDR2 SYGVKD. This CDR3 is built from 13 residues. Trimming stripped 7 bases from V and 7 bases from J, with 16 bases between. The chain's CDR3 is CAIKSHGVDEAFF. The DNA for the CDR3 is TGTGCCATCAAAAGTCATGGAGTCGATGAAGCTTTCTTT.

The chain carries TRBV7-9 and TRBJ1-2; D is possibly TRBD1 (5 bases). Trimming removed 4 bases at V and 4 bases at J, with 7 bases between. CDR3 length: 12 residues. Germline CDR1 and CDR2: SEHNR and FQNEAQ (reference sequence). CDR3 nucleotide sequence: TGTGCCAGCAGCTCTAGGGGCTATGGCTACACCTTC. Residues: CASSSRGYGYTF.

The CDR3: CASKSSGTGNSPLHF. For the CDR3, the DNA is TGTGCCAGCAAGAGTTCCGGGACAGGGAATTCACCCCTCCACTTT. The chain carries TRBV6-5 and TRBJ1-6, with 9 bases lining up with TRBD1. V was pared by 7 bases and J by 7 bases, with 8 bases of the junction left unmatched. The CDR3 spans 15 residues. CDR1 is MNHEY, CDR2 SVGAGI, per germline.

The chain links TRBV7-2 to TRBJ1-6; 8 bases are shared with TRBD1. Germline V gives CDR1 SGHTA, CDR2 FQGNSA. The CDR3 totals 15 residues. V was pared by 5 bases and J by 7 bases, with 7 bases of the junction left unmatched. The CDR3 here is CASSDGQGRNSPLHF. The CDR3 nucleotides read TGTGCCAGCAGCGACGGACAGGGACGGAATTCACCCCTCCACTTT.

The V gene is TRBV18, the J gene TRBJ1-1; 7 nucleotides line up with TRBD1. Losses at the gene ends were 6 bases for V and 2 bases for J; bases not matched to a gene: 6. The CDR3 runs to 14 residues. Germline values: CDR1 KGHSH, CDR2 LQKENI. CDR3 in DNA: TGTGCCAGCTCTCCGAGGGACAGCAACACTGAAGCTTTCTTT. As protein: CASSPRDSNTEAFF.

The V call is TRBV18, the J call TRBJ1-1, with 7 bases identical to TRBD1. Germline lookup yields CDR1 KGHSH and CDR2 LQKENI. V lost 2 bases, J lost 7 bases, and 7 bases stayed unmatched. The CDR3 length is 14 residues. The CDR3 region is CASSPEGARDEAFF. The CDR3 DNA reads TGTGCCAGCTCACCAGAGGGGGCGCGGGATGAAGCTTTCTTT.

The chain employs TRBV5-1 and TRBJ2-3; the D is unclear. The CDR3 is made up of 15 amino acids. Trimming removed 0 bases at V and 0 bases at J, with 8 bases between. Germline loops: CDR1 SGHRS, CDR2 YFSETQ. The CDR3 here is CASSLGALSTDTQYF. CDR3 DNA: TGCGCCAGCAGCTTGGGGGCCCTTAGCACAGATACGCAGTATTTT.

The chain joins TRBV29-1 to TRBJ2-3; 14 bases align to TRBD2. Germline V gives CDR1 SQVTM, CDR2 ANQGSEA. This CDR3 contains 15 residues. V lost 6 bases to trimming and J lost 2 bases; unmatched junction nucleotides: 4. CDR3 protein: CSVRLAGGPTDTQYF. CDR3 sequence (DNA): TGCAGCGTCCGACTAGCGGGGGGGCCCACAGATACGCAGTATTTT.

The chain carries TRBV7-9 and TRBJ2-2; 12 positions agree with TRBD1. The junction had 8 bases not matched to a gene; V was cut back by 5 bases and J by 7 bases. The CDR3 consists of 16 residues. The V gene's germline CDR1 is SEHNR and CDR2 FQNEAQ (reference sequence). The CDR3 DNA sequence: TGTGCCAGCAGCCCCCGGGACAGGGGGCTGGGCGGGGAGCTGTTTTTT. Its translation is CASSPRDRGLGGELFF.

The rearrangement links TRBV13 to TRBJ1-1, with D hard to call. Trimming took 2 bases from V and 6 from J, leaving 13 bases between them. CDR1 and CDR2 from the germline V gene are PRHDT and FYEKMQ (reference sequence). The CDR3 loop spans 14 amino acids. Here the CDR3 reads CASSLRSFGAEAFF. CDR3 bases: TGTGCCAGCAGCTTAAGGAGCTTCGGGGCTGAAGCTTTCTTT.

Only one count was recorded for this clone. The chain links TRBV7-9 to TRBJ1-2, with TRBD1 matching 9 bases. The V gene's germline CDR1 is SEHNR and CDR2 FQNEAQ (reference sequence). The CDR3 covers 13 residues. The J segment lost 5 bases and the V segment lost 7 bases, leaving 5 bases of the junction unmatched. CDR3 sequence: CASTRDRVYGYTF. As DNA, the CDR3 is TGTGCCAGCACCCGGGACAGGGTGTATGGCTACACCTTC.

This clone was seen only a few times. The chain uses TRBV28 and TRBJ1-2; D may be TRBD1 (5 bases). Germline V CDR1 and CDR2: MDHEN, SYDVKM. This CDR3 is built from 11 residues. V lost 6 bases and J lost 10, with 12 bases in between. CDR3 sequence (DNA): TGTGCCAGCAGAGACTCAGGGTTCTACACCTTC. Amino acids: CASRDSGFYTF.

The rearrangement uses TRBV3-1 (or the pseudogene TRBV3-2) and TRBJ2-7; TRBD1 matches at 7 bases. CDR3 length: 12 amino acids. Trimming removed 3 bases from V and 6 bases from J; junction bases left unmatched: 2. The germline V gene has CDR1 LGHDT and CDR2 YNNKEL (reference sequence). Here the CDR3 DNA reads TGTGCCAGCAGCCACAACAGGGGCGAGCAGTACTTC. Its protein product is CASSHNRGEQYF.

The J gene is TRBJ1-2, the V gene TRBV7-9; D unclear. Germline V gene sequence: CDR1 SEHNR, CDR2 FQNEAQ (reference sequence). V dropped 5 bases and J dropped 4 bases, with 17 bases sitting between them. This CDR3 is built from 15 residues. Here the CDR3 reads CASSNAPQAAYGYTF. In DNA, the CDR3 is TGTGCCAGCAGCAACGCTCCCCAGGCCGCCTATGGCTACACCTTC.

V gene TRBV30 combines with J gene TRBJ2-5, with D perhaps TRBD2 (5 bases). Trimming shortened V by 3 bases and J by 0 bases, and 14 bases separated the two germline ends. From germline, CDR1 is GTSNPN and CDR2 SVGIG (reference sequence). The CDR3 runs 15 residues. The CDR3: CAWSAGRGYQETQYF. The CDR3 region has the DNA TGTGCCTGGAGCGCTGGACGAGGGTACCAAGAGACCCAGTACTTC.